This TCR beta chain appears in the sequencing data of a study of cytotoxic CD8 clonotypes in ibrutinib-treated CLL. Study background: Patients: 11 to 12 relapsed/refractory, fewer than 16 treatment-naive, under 18 IGHV unmutated. Collecting the response samples happened after a median approximately twelve months of treatment, with a range of 6 to 36.

Study outcomes and limitations: Sustained-remission and progressing patients had unequal sampling times.

The assay was immunoSEQ multiplex PCR, and TCRdb's table has in-frame clones only and misses some. The data hold about 72,000 clones, with 70% to 90% observed a single time. A note on this clone: What it binds is unknown.

Looked up from germline, CDR1 is LNHDA and CDR2 is SQIVND (reference sequence). V dropped 5 bases and J dropped 4 bases, with 15 bases sitting between them. This CDR3 contains 15 residues. This specimen was PBMCs, taken at disease progression, from a patient treated with ibrutinib. This receptor was taken from a human donor with chronic lymphocytic leukemia. This sequence joins TRBV19 and TRBJ1-5; TRBD1 is a possible D gene (5 bases). The CDR3 protein is CASSSGGGMNQPQHF. In DNA, the CDR3 is TGTGCCAGTAGTTCTGGGGGGGGGATGAATCAGCCCCAGCATTTT.